There are a few counts of the clone carrying this TCR beta chain. These data belong to a study of blood T cell repertoires in COVID-19. As for the study in general: Both acute and convalescent COVID-19 samples were obtained from the United States, Italy and Spain. In each case, the material was cDNA or gDNA derived from T cells, B-cell-depleted T cells, or PBMCs.

In the original workflow: Amplifying reference gene primers gave estimates of nucleated cell counts. The data were produced by immunoSEQ multiplex PCR, yet TCRdb's version contains in-frame clones alone and is incomplete. V and J calls and clone size are copied from that table; D and trimming were computed from the DNA. The sample holds about 200,000 clones, 80% to 90% seen once. The CDR3 contains 13 residues. Germline loops: CDR1 SEHNR, CDR2 FQNEAQ (reference sequence). Trimming took 2 bases from V and 5 from J, leaving 9 bases between them. The sequence derives from a human donor with active or convalescent COVID-19. The donor label of this sample is uncertain. The chain combines TRBV7-9 with TRBJ2-5; D is ambiguous. The sequenced sample was peripheral blood. The CDR3 DNA reads as TGTGCCAGCAGCTTACCCCCGACTGAGACCCAGTACTTC. Amino acid sequence: CASSLPPTETQYF.